The source of this T cell receptor (beta chain) is a study of T cell clonality in common variable immunodeficiency. Most patients and controls had Caucasian heritage. Study-level points and caveats: CVID subjects had higher TCRbeta clonality than healthy controls, most marked in about a third. Shared TCRbeta clones were fewer between CVID subjects than controls.

The ends lost 4 bases at V and 0 bases at J; junction bases unmatched: 9. This CDR3 is built from 16 residues. Germline V gene lookup returns CDR1 SGHRS and CDR2 YFSETQ. This clone was recorded many times. Its antigen is as yet unknown. The CDR3 end lies 3 residues beyond the end of the read and is filled in from the germline J gene. Control and CVID samples contributed equal amounts of genomic DNA. Clones were sequenced by immunoSEQ multiplex PCR, and TCRdb holds only the in-frame ones, with some missing. The profile covers tens of thousands of clones, none occurring a single time. The receptor was isolated from a person aged 18-70 years in good health. The chain links TRBV5-1 to TRBJ1-1, with TRBD1 matching 7 bases. The sample taken for sequencing was peripheral blood mononuclear cells. The CDR3 bases that were read are TGCGCCAGCAGCCCATCCCCCGGACAGGTGAACACTGAA. Protein: CASSPSPGQVNTE. The full CDR3 is CASSPSPGQVNTEAFF. Combining the CDR3 with reference TRBV5-1 and TRBJ1-1 gives the whole variable domain KAGVTQTPRYLIKTRGQQVTLSCSPISGHRSVSWYQQTPGQGLQFLFEYFSETQRNKGNFPGRFSGRQFSNSRSEMNVSTLELGDSALYLCASSPSPGQVNTEAFFGQGTRLTVV.